Sequencing of this T cell receptor (beta chain) was carried out in a study of cytomegalovirus exposure and HLA in healthy donors (dated by TCRdb to the late 2010s). Regarding the complete study: According to a later analysis, one platform produced both the 120 validation repertoires and the approximately 670 repertoires of the first cohort. The aim of the study was to test whether cataloging public T cell receptors could identify signatures of past pathogen exposure. In addition to the first cohort of 650 to 800 subjects, a separate validation cohort of 130 or so different subjects was used. To predict cytomegalovirus infection status, the study brought together high-throughput TCR immunosequencing, statistical association of individual TCRs with disease status, and machine learning.

Library preparation used the immunoSEQ multiplex PCR assay. Turning to the authors' computational methods: To diagnose cytomegalovirus status from the catalog of TCR beta chain sequences, a statistical classification framework was built. TCRdb's version of the immuneACCESS table is confined to in-frame rearrangements and falls short of the full clone set. An unresolved V gene accounts for under half of the shortfall where checked; the remainder is of unknown origin. The V and J calls and clone size were taken over from that table, and D and trimming were inferred from the DNA. Present in this sample are just under 75,000 clones, around 94% of which were seen just once. The ten largest make up 3.2% of the sample. There are 15 amino acids in the CDR3, from cysteine to phenylalanine inclusive. The retained sequence is limited to the CDR3, 45 bases, with the frame set at the first base. From a lookup of the germline V gene (reference sequence), CDR1 and CDR2 are LNHDA and SQIVND. V drops 3 bases and J drops 6 bases, leaving 18 bases in between.

General conclusions and limits of the study: The classifier was reported to diagnose cytomegalovirus status with high specificity and sensitivity in both the original and validation cohorts. A few of the identified cytomegalovirus-associated TCR beta chains were confirmed in vitro to be specific for cytomegalovirus antigens. A total of 150 to 200 TCR beta chains were listed by the study as associated with cytomegalovirus. According to the authors, the approach could potentially be generalized to other disease states and immunological phenotypes. A later analysis lacked HLA typing for the validation cohort, so it scored co-occurrence in that cohort across all 110 or so repertoires. Most TCR sequences were seen in very few donors, while some public TCRs were found in many individuals. A later analysis found that TCRs clustered in the first cohort also tended to co-occur in the 120 validation repertoires, with 94% of cluster scores above 0.

The donors were included in the validation cohort of 130 or so subjects, a group kept apart from the approximately 700-subject first cohort. On this clone itself: What antigen it recognizes has not been identified. No much larger clone exists at a distance of one base, and base qualities are not known.

The receptor chain draws on TRBV19 and TRBJ2-7; 6 matching bases give a weak D call of TRBD1. This sequence originates from a woman between 18 and 29 years old in good health and CMV-seropositive. Material: PBMCs. The DNA is TGTGCCAGTAGTATTGGTCAGGGGCCCCTTCCCGAGCAGTACTTC. It translates to CASSIGQGPLPEQYF.